A single sample is the source of the 32 T cell receptor beta chains below, sequenced in a study of T cell responses to AZD1222 COVID-19 vaccine. This table comes from immunoSEQ multiplex PCR, and its TCRdb copy is limited to in-frame clones, with some not included. The repertoire has 100,000 to 150,000 clones, about 89% of them found once; the top ten carry over 8.5%. The sequences come from peripheral blood, collected on day 0 of MenACWY control vaccination. These receptors originate from an adult in good health.

The chain joins TRBV7-2 to TRBJ2-7; D is unresolved. Deletions cut 5 bases from V and 5 bases from J, with 7 bases between. Germline CDR1 and CDR2: SGHTA and FQGNSA. This CDR3 is built from 11 residues. The CDR3 nucleotides read TGTGCCAGCAGCGCACGTAACGAGCAGTACTTC. Its protein product is CASSARNEQYF.

The chain recombines TRBV5-4 with TRBJ2-7, with a weak D call TRBD2 (6 bases). The length of the CDR3 is 13 residues. The germline V gene has CDR1 SGHNT and CDR2 YYREEE (reference sequence). The V gene lost 3 bases and the J gene lost 2 bases, with 9 bases spanning the gap. The CDR3 protein is CASSWGVTYEQYF. The CDR3 region has the DNA TGTGCCAGCAGCTGGGGGGTAACCTACGAGCAGTACTTC. Full variable domain (outside the CDR3, taken from reference TRBV5-4 and TRBJ2-7): ETGVTQSPTHLIKTRGQQVTLRCSSQSGHNTVSWYQQALGQGPQFIFQYYREEENGRGNFPPRFSGLQFPNYSSELNVNALELDDSALYLCASSWGVTYEQYFGPGTRLTVT.

The chain has TRBV5-3 and TRBJ2-1, with 9 nucleotides matching TRBD2. TRBV5-3 is an open reading frame, and its role is uncertain. The trim removed 5 bases at V and 3 bases at J, leaving 6 bases unmatched. The CDR3 is 15 amino acids. As DNA, the CDR3 is TGTGCCAGAAGACCCCGACTAGCGGACTACAATGAGCAGTTCTTC. Translation: CARRPRLADYNEQFF.

The chain joins TRBV6-5 to TRBJ2-1; 12 bases are a match to TRBD2. V lost 8 bases and J lost 4; bases outside the gene matches: 6. The CDR3 is 15 residues long. Germline V lookup: CDR1 MNHEY, CDR2 SVGAGI. CDR3 amino acids: CASSSGRANYNEQFF. The CDR3 bases are TGTGCCAGCTCTAGCGGGAGGGCCAATTACAATGAGCAGTTCTTC.

This chain links TRBV5-1 with TRBJ2-3, with 10 bases lining up with TRBD2. Germline CDR1 and CDR2: SGHRS and YFSETQ. This CDR3 spans 17 amino acids. With V trimmed by 0 bases and J by 4 bases, 8 bases remained unmatched. CDR3 nucleotides: TGCGCCAGCAGCTTGGCCCCAGCGGGAGGGGGTGCAGATACGCAGTATTTT. This encodes CASSLAPAGGGADTQYF.

This sequence joins TRBV7-6 and TRBJ1-5; 10 bases agree with TRBD1. The CDR3 contains 16 residues. The ends lost 4 bases at V and 2 bases at J; junction bases unmatched: 5. CDR1 and CDR2 (germline): SGHVS, FNYEAQ. The CDR3 is CASSSKTGGGNQPQHF. The CDR3, as DNA: TGTGCCAGCAGCTCAAAGACAGGGGGCGGCAATCAGCCCCAGCATTTT.

The gene calls are TRBV11-2 and TRBJ1-1, with 8 bases aligning to TRBD1. With V trimmed by 2 bases and J by 3 bases, 5 bases remained unmatched. The CDR3 is 15 amino acids. Germline CDR1 and CDR2: SGHAT and FQNNGV. The CDR3 sequence: CASSLLQGAYTEAFF. CDR3 nucleotide sequence: TGTGCCAGCAGCTTACTGCAGGGGGCATACACTGAAGCTTTCTTT.

The rearrangement links TRBV9 to TRBJ1-2; TRBD1 matches 8 bases. Germline-derived CDR1 and CDR2 are SGDLS and YYNGEE. The CDR3 has 13 residues. Trimming removed 3 bases from V and 7 bases from J; junction bases left unmatched: 5. CDR3 residues: CASSAGGAGGYTF. CDR3 coding DNA: TGTGCCAGCAGCGCAGGGGGCGCGGGTGGCTACACCTTC.

The chain carries TRBV5-1 and TRBJ1-2, with TRBD1 matching over 10 bases. The trim removed 3 bases at V and 3 bases at J, leaving 8 bases unmatched. The CDR3 runs to 16 residues. The V gene's germline CDR1 is SGHRS and CDR2 YFSETQ. The CDR3 sequence is CASSWGTGVHDYGYTF. The CDR3 DNA reads as TGCGCCAGCAGCTGGGGGACAGGGGTTCATGACTATGGCTACACCTTC. Using reference TRBV5-1 and TRBJ1-2 for the parts outside the CDR3, the full variable domain is KAGVTQTPRYLIKTRGQQVTLSCSPISGHRSVSWYQQTPGQGLQFLFEYFSETQRNKGNFPGRFSGRQFSNSRSEMNVSTLELGDSALYLCASSWGTGVHDYGYTFGSGTRLTVV.

CDR3 sequence: CASSRGASGLTYEQYF. The DNA of the CDR3 is TGTGCCAGCAGCCGGGGGGCTAGCGGGCTCACCTACGAGCAGTACTTC. V is TRBV11-2 and J is TRBJ2-7; 8 bases match TRBD2. Germline trimming cut 5 bases from V and 2 bases from J; bases unmatched to any gene: 11. Germline CDR1 is SGHAT and CDR2 is FQNNGV. This CDR3 is built from 16 residues.

The rearrangement uses TRBV6-2 or TRBV6-3 and TRBJ2-2, with D possibly matching TRBD1 (6 bases). CDR3 length: 18 residues. Trimming stripped 2 bases from V and 2 bases from J, with 18 bases between. Germline V gene lookup returns CDR1 MNHEY and CDR2 SVGEGT. The DNA for the CDR3 is TGTGCCAGCAGTTACCAATCTACAGGGTGGGAAAACACCGGGGAGCTGTTTTTT. This translates into CASSYQSTGWENTGELFF.

The V and J genes are TRBV11-2 and TRBJ2-7; 8 bases agree with TRBD1. Germline CDR1 is SGHAT and CDR2 is FQNNGV. J lost 3 bases, V lost 5 bases, and 15 bases had no gene match. The CDR3 totals 17 residues. Here the CDR3 reads CASSRMPIVTGDYEQYF. The CDR3 DNA reads as TGTGCCAGCAGCCGTATGCCCATCGTGACAGGGGACTACGAGCAGTACTTC.

The chain employs TRBV7-2 and TRBJ2-1; D uncertain. With 5 bases removed from V and 7 bases from J, the gap between germline ends came to 9 bases. This CDR3 contains 12 residues. Looked up from germline, CDR1 is SGHTA and CDR2 is FQGNSA. Written as DNA, the CDR3 is TGTGCCAGCAGCGCAACCGGGAATGAGCAGTTCTTC. Protein: CASSATGNEQFF.

The genes are TRBV6-7 and TRBJ1-2, with D uncertain. TRBV6-7 counts as an open reading frame of uncertain function. Deletions cut 11 bases from V and 7 bases from J, with 23 bases between. The CDR3 sequence is 14 residues long. CDR3 sequence reads: CALRPPGPTGGYTF. CDR3 nucleotide sequence: TGTGCCCTTCGACCCCCAGGTCCTACTGGTGGCTACACCTTC.

CDR3 loop: CASSQDLGGRGTGELFF. As DNA, the CDR3 is TGTGCCAGCAGCCAAGATCTTGGCGGGAGAGGTACCGGGGAGCTGTTTTTT. This sequence joins TRBV4-2 and TRBJ2-2; TRBD2 agrees at 7 bases. Germline V lookup: CDR1 LGHNA, CDR2 YNFKEQ. There are 17 residues in the CDR3. V lost 0 bases and J lost 5; bases outside the gene matches: 9.

The chain recombines TRBV6-5 with TRBJ1-2, with D tentatively TRBD1 (6 bases). The CDR3 totals 14 residues. Germline CDR1 MNHEY, CDR2 SVGAGI. Trimming removed 2 bases from V and 2 bases from J, with 9 bases in between. The CDR3 loop is CASSYGDRNYGYTF. The CDR3 region has the DNA TGTGCCAGCAGTTACGGAGACAGGAACTATGGCTACACCTTC.

The chain uses TRBV27 and TRBJ2-1; 9 positions match TRBD2. The CDR3 covers 16 residues. V was clipped by 4 bases and J by 4 bases; unmatched bases: 8. Germline-derived CDR1 and CDR2 are MNHEY and SMNVEV (reference sequence). Written as DNA, the CDR3 is TGTGCCAGCAGTTCCCTGCTTAGCGGGAGTTACAATGAGCAGTTCTTC. Its translation: CASSSLLSGSYNEQFF.

J is TRBJ2-7 and V is TRBV15; 7 positions agree with TRBD2. The CDR3 length is 16 residues. The V and J ends lost 5 bases and 2 bases, in that order; junction bases with no gene match: 12. CDR1 LNHNV and CDR2 YYDKDF come from the germline V gene (reference sequence). Here the CDR3 DNA reads TGTGCCACCAGCCTAGATGGGGGGGTCAGTGCCTACGAGCAGTACTTC. Its translation: CATSLDGGVSAYEQYF.

The chain recombines TRBV4-1 with TRBJ2-3, with TRBD1 matching over 8 bases. The V gene's germline CDR1 is MGHRA and CDR2 YSYEKL. This CDR3 is built from 16 residues. The V segment lost 8 bases and the J segment 2 bases; nucleotides outside the gene matches: 12. The CDR3 spells CASGPVGQGATDTQYF. CDR3 sequence (DNA): TGCGCCAGCGGACCCGTGGGGCAGGGGGCCACAGATACGCAGTATTTT.

This chain connects TRBV27 to TRBJ1-2; no firm D call. Germline CDR1 and CDR2: MNHEY and SMNVEV (reference sequence). The CDR3 contains 16 residues. Trimming removed 0 bases at V and 8 bases at J, with 19 bases between. The CDR3 DNA follows: TGTGCCAGCAGTTTATCGACGGGGAGTCGGGTGATCGGCTACACCTTC. Amino acid sequence: CASSLSTGSRVIGYTF.

The V gene is TRBV9, the J gene TRBJ1-2; a possible D gene is TRBD1 (5 bases). CDR1 is SGDLS, CDR2 YYNGEE, per germline. This CDR3 region has 15 residues. The V end was cut by 0 bases, the J end by 5 bases, with 14 bases between. The CDR3 nucleotides read TGTGCCAGCAGCGTAGCTATGGGGGAGGAATATGGCTACACCTTC. This translates into CASSVAMGEEYGYTF. The full variable domain, completed using reference TRBV9 and TRBJ1-2, is DSGVTQTPKHLITATGQRVTLRCSPRSGDLSVYWYQQSLDQGLQFLIQYYNGEERAKGNILERFSAQQFPDLHSELNLSSLELGDSALYFCASSVAMGEEYGYTFGSGTRLTVV.

The V call is TRBV18, the J call TRBJ1-1, with D possibly matching TRBD1 (5 bases). The germline CDR1 and CDR2 sequences are KGHSH and LQKENI. Trimming cost V 1 base and J 0 bases, with 6 bases left between them. The CDR3 totals 14 residues. This CDR3 is CASSPQGLNTEAFF. The CDR3 nucleotides read TGTGCCAGCTCACCACAGGGGTTGAACACTGAAGCTTTCTTT.

This rearrangement joins TRBV18 to TRBJ1-4; D is uncertain. Trimming stripped 4 bases from V and 8 bases from J, with 17 bases between. Germline assignment: CDR1 KGHSH and CDR2 LQKENI. The CDR3 loop spans 15 amino acids. Here the CDR3 DNA reads TGTGCCAGCTCACTTAGCCCCAAGTCGGGAGAAAAACTGTTTTTT. Residues: CASSLSPKSGEKLFF.

Concerning this clone: Germline is not matched at one junction end, which may reflect a read error. The J gene is TRBJ1-1, the V gene TRBV4-1; D uncertain. Looked up from germline, CDR1 is MGHRA and CDR2 is YSYEKL. This CDR3 has 15 residues. The CDR3 DNA reads TGCGCCAGCAGCCAAGATGTACAGCTGAACGCTGAAGCTTTCTTT. Protein product: CASSQDVQLNAEAFF.

V usage is TRBV4-2 and J usage is TRBJ2-1; 8 positions agree with TRBD2. The V segment lost 2 bases and the J segment 6 bases; nucleotides outside the gene matches: 15. The CDR3 has 18 amino acids. In germline, CDR1 is LGHNA, CDR2 YNFKEQ. CDR3 bases: TGTGCCAGCAGCCAAATGACTTTCTCCGGGACTAGAGGCAATGAGCAGTTCTTC. Amino acids: CASSQMTFSGTRGNEQFF.

V is TRBV11-3 and J is TRBJ2-2, with D hard to call. The germline V and J ends were trimmed by 4 bases and 1 base, with 10 bases remaining between them. In germline, CDR1 is SGHNT, CDR2 YENEEA. The CDR3 has 15 amino acids. The CDR3 loop reads CASSSGQQNTGELFF. In nucleotides, the CDR3 is TGTGCCAGCAGCTCTGGGCAGCAGAACACCGGGGAGCTGTTTTTT.

The chain joins TRBV2 to TRBJ1-6, with 9 positions matching TRBD1. CDR1 and CDR2 from the germline V gene are SNHLY and FYNNEI. This CDR3 has 15 amino acids. The V gene end was trimmed by 8 bases and the J gene end by 5 bases; junction bases not matched to a gene: 7. CDR3 coding DNA: TGTGCCAGCGTTCCAGGGACAGGGAATAATTCACCCCTCCACTTT. Protein: CASVPGTGNNSPLHF.

The V gene is TRBV5-4, the J gene TRBJ2-3, with TRBD1 matching 9 bases. The CDR3 spans 15 residues. J gave up 2 bases and V 3 bases, and 4 bases lay outside the gene matches. Germline V CDR1 and CDR2: SGHNT, YYREEE (reference sequence). The DNA for the CDR3 is TGTGCCAGCAGCTGGGACAGGGCACCCACAGATACGCAGTATTTT. It is translated as CASSWDRAPTDTQYF.

The V call is TRBV28, the J call TRBJ2-7; possibly TRBD1 for D (6 bases). Trimming removed 4 bases at V and 3 bases at J, with 7 bases between. Looked up from germline, CDR1 is MDHEN and CDR2 is SYDVKM. There are 12 residues in the CDR3. The CDR3 coding sequence is TGTGCCAGCAGTTCGGACAGCTACGAGCAGTACTTC. Protein sequence: CASSSDSYEQYF.

V gene TRBV4-1 combines with J gene TRBJ2-7; 9 bases line up with TRBD1. The CDR3 contains 15 residues. The germline V gene encodes CDR1 MGHRA and CDR2 YSYEKL. Unmatched junction bases numbered 5, after V lost 1 base and J lost 4 bases. The chain's CDR3 is CASSQGGTGPYEQYF. The CDR3 coding sequence is TGCGCCAGCAGCCAAGGGGGGACAGGGCCGTACGAGCAGTACTTC.

This chain links TRBV5-1 with TRBJ1-1; unclear D gene. V lost 2 bases and J 0 bases, leaving 8 bases between the germline ends. This CDR3 contains 14 residues. CDR1 is SGHRS and CDR2 is YFSETQ in the germline V gene. The CDR3 region is CASSFKDMNTEAFF. CDR3 sequence (DNA): TGCGCCAGCAGCTTTAAGGATATGAACACTGAAGCTTTCTTT.

The V and J genes are TRBV12-3 or TRBV12-4 and TRBJ2-1, with a possible D match to TRBD2 (5 bases). V dropped 8 bases and J dropped 7 bases, with 15 bases sitting between them. This CDR3 comprises 13 residues. CDR3 region: CASLTRTGNEQFF. The DNA for the CDR3 is TGTGCCAGCCTTACGCGGACGGGAAATGAGCAGTTCTTC.